This T cell receptor (beta chain) comes out of a study of chemoradiotherapy in HPV16-positive cancers. Sequencing was performed with immunoSEQ multiplex PCR; in TCRdb, only in-frame clones are kept and a portion is missing. The repertoire holds about 5,300 clones, with around nine tenths as singletons. V gave up 3 bases and J gave up 0 bases, with 13 bases separating them. There are 15 residues in the CDR3. CDR1 and CDR2 from the germline V gene are SGHDT and YYEEEE. The specimen was blood, collected from a patient who underwent chemoradiotherapy. This chain links TRBV5-6 with TRBJ2-7; D could derive from TRBD1 or TRBD2 (6 bases each). This clonotype was sampled from a human donor with HPV-associated anogenital cancer. The CDR3 loop is CASSSEEGGSYEQYF. CDR3 nucleotide sequence: TGTGCCAGCAGCTCGGAAGAGGGGGGCTCCTACGAGCAGTACTTC. Complete variable domain (other parts from reference TRBV5-6 and TRBJ2-7): DAGVTQSPTHLIKTRGQQVTLRCSPKSGHDTVSWYQQALGQGPQFIFQYYEEEERQRGNFPDRFSGHQFPNYSSELNVNALLLGDSALYLCASSSEEGGSYEQYFGPGTRLTVT.